These T cell receptor beta chains were read from a single sample in a study of PD-L1 blockade in urothelial cancer. Some clones are missing from TCRdb's copy, which holds only in-frame ones; the method was immunoSEQ multiplex PCR. Seen here are some 40,000 clones, approximately 88% observed once, and the top ten hold about 11%. Sequencing was performed on PBMCs, taken around atezolizumab (anti-PD-L1) treatment. These receptors all stem from a man between 35 and 55 years old with urothelial cancer. Both conserved end residues are part of each CDR3. The D gene is left open where the match is weak. Clone size, where shown, is once, few, many, or a class for clones that have expanded.

TRBJ1-1,-,few,TRBV19,CASSIFLDQGEAFF,TGTGCCAGTAGTATATTCCTCGACCAGGGGGAAGCTTTCTTT
TRBJ2-3,-,-,TRBV5-4,CASSFLGGTDTQYF,TGTGCCAGCAGCTTTCTTGGGGGGACAGATACGCAGTATTTT
TRBJ1-2,-,few,TRBV2,CASSEAGGADYGYTF,TGTGCCAGCAGTGAAGCTGGGGGCGCCGACTATGGCTACACCTTC
TRBJ1-1,-,medium-sized,TRBV4-3,CASSQEAGMNTEAFF,TGCGCCAGCAGCCAAGAAGCAGGTATGAACACTGAAGCTTTCTTT
TRBJ1-5,-,-,TRBV6-6,CASSYAGAGQPQHF,TGTGCCAGCAGTTACGCAGGGGCTGGTCAGCCCCAGCATTTT
TRBJ2-5,-,-,TRBV6-1,CASSLEGGTQYF,TGTGCCAGCAGCCTTGAGGGAGGGACCCAGTACTTC
TRBJ1-5,-,-,TRBV19,CASSIAHLVGNQPQHF,TGTGCCAGTAGTATAGCACACCTAGTCGGCAATCAGCCCCAGCATTTT
TRBJ2-7,-,-,TRBV5-1,CASSLVSVPHEQYF,TGCGCCAGCAGCTTGGTGTCCGTCCCTCACGAGCAGTACTTC
TRBJ2-7,TRBD1,-,TRBV27,CASGGDRVNFYEQYF,TGTGCCAGCGGAGGGGACAGGGTTAATTTTTACGAGCAGTACTTC
TRBJ1-1,-,-,TRBV19,CASMTEASGAFF,TGTGCCAGTATGACTGAAGCTTCCGGAGCTTTCTTT
TRBJ2-7,-,once,TRBV5-1,CASSLGGHLPYEQYF,TGCGCCAGCAGCTTGGGAGGACACCTACCCTACGAGCAGTACTTC
TRBJ1-2,-,-,TRBV25-1,CASSESGREYGYTF,TGTGCCAGCAGTGAATCCGGACGGGAATATGGCTACACCTTC
TRBJ1-2,TRBD1,-,TRBV4-1,CASSLRTGALDGYTF,TGCGCCAGCAGCCTACGGACAGGGGCATTAGACGGCTACACCTTC
TRBJ2-7,TRBD2,few,TRBV9,CASSAGTSGYEQYF,TGTGCCAGCAGCGCCGGGACTAGCGGATACGAGCAGTACTTC